This TCR beta chain originates from a study of CD8 T cells in Susac syndrome. Reverse transcription of 0.5 to 1 ug RNA was performed with random hexamers. TCRdb re-called the immunoSEQ multiplex PCR reads through MiXCR, storing one row per CDR3 protein. The repertoire has around 190,000 distinct CDR3 sequences, 94% of them found once; the top ten carry around 0.11%. With 4 bases removed from V and 1 base from J, the gap between germline ends came to 10 bases. This CDR3 has 15 residues. CDR1 is MNHEY, CDR2 SMNVEV, per germline (reference sequence). This clonotype was observed a few times. The sequence came from a human donor with Susac syndrome. Source material: CD4+ T cells from PBMCs. The V gene is TRBV27, the J gene TRBJ2-2, with TRBD2 as a possible D gene (7 bases). CDR3 DNA: TGTGCCAGCAGTTCGAGGGGGGGGAACACCGGGGAGCTGTTTTTT. Translation gives CASSSRGGNTGELFF.